Reported below is one T cell receptor beta chain. The antigen is undetermined. CDR1 GTSNPN and CDR2 SVGIG come from the germline V gene (reference sequence). The CDR3 has 14 amino acids. Trimming removed 3 bases from V and 7 bases from J, with 16 bases in between. PCR employed 60 Vbeta and 13 Jbeta primers. In the original workflow: Counted up in a later analysis, unique TCR beta chains came to roughly 80 million, with around 11 million shared. TCRdb keeps only in-frame clones here, not all; method: immunoSEQ multiplex PCR. V and J calls and clone size are those listed in that table; D and trimming were worked out from the DNA. The table records some 150,000 clones, around 80% of them present only once. These data come from a study of cytomegalovirus exposure and HLA in healthy donors. General observations from the study: The Asian-associated ancestry cluster reportedly had fewer N-insertions than the approximately 700-donor mean in a later analysis. Only CMV serostatus was available as immune exposure information. After further analysis at a later stage, 15,000 to 20,000 TCR beta sequences were associated with HLA alleles at 0.05 false discovery rate.

V is TRBV30 and J is TRBJ1-5, with TRBD1 as a possible D gene (5 bases). The sequencing input was PBMCs. This clonotype was sampled from a female donor in good health and CMV-seronegative. The CDR3 sequence is CAWSTQAVGQPQHF. In DNA form, the CDR3 reads TGTGCCTGGAGCACACAGGCGGTTGGGCAGCCCCAGCATTTT.